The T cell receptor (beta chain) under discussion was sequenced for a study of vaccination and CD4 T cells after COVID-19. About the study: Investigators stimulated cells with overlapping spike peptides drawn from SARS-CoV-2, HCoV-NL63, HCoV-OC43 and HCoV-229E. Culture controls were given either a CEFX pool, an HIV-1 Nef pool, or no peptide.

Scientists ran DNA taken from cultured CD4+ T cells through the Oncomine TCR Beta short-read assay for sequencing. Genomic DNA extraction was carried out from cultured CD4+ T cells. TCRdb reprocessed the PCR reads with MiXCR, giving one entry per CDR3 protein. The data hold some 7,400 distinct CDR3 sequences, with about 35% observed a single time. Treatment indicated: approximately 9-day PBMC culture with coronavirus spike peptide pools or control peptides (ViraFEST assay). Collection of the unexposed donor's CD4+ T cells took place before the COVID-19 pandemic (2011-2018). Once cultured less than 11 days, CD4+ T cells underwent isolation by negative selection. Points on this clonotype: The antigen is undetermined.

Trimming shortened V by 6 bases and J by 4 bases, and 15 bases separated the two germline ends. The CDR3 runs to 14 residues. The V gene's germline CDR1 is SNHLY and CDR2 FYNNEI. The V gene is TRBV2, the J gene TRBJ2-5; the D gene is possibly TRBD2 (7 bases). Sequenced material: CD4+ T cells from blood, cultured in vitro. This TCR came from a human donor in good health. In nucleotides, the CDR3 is TGTGCCAGCAGGCAAAGGGGGGGCCCAGAGACCCAGTACTTC. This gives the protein CASRQRGGPETQYF.